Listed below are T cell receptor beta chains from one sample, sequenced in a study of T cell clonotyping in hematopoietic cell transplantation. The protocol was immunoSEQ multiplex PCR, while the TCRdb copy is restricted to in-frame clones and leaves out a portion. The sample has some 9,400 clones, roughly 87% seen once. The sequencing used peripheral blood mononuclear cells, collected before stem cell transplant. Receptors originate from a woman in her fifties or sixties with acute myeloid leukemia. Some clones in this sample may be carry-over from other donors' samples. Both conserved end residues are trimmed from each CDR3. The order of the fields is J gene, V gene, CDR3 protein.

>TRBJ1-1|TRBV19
ASSLGRGNTEAF
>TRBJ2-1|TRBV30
AWSNWAYNEQF
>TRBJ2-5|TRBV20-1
SAIGQETQY
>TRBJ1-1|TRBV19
ASSLLAGENTEAF
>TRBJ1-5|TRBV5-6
ASSLGRYNQPQH
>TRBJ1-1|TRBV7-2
ASSLTWTGTLTTEAF
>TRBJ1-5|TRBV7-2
ASSLEAGANQPQH
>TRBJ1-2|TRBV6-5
ASTTFQGVYGYT
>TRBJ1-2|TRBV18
ASSPVGGLDGYT
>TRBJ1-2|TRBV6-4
ASSDGTGDNYGYT
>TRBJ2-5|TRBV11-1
ASRAGQETQY